Detailed here is one T cell receptor beta chain. The data were taken from a study of blood T cell repertoires in COVID-19. Study context: Material from acute and convalescent COVID-19 was sourced from the United States, Italy and Spain. Sample material is recorded as cDNA or gDNA derived from T cells, B-cell-depleted T cells, or PBMCs.

The trim removed 7 bases at V and 8 bases at J, leaving 13 bases unmatched. The CDR3 covers 15 residues. Original processing notes: Reference gene primer amplification yielded estimated nucleated cell counts. Data came from immunoSEQ multiplex PCR; TCRdb stores just in-frame clones and leaves some out. That table gives V, J and clone size, and the DNA gave D and trimming. The top ten clones hold about 5% of a sample with fewer than 100,000 clones, roughly 87% of them seen once. This chain connects TRBV23-1 to TRBJ2-2; 7 nucleotides line up with TRBD2. TRBV23-1 belongs to the ORF category, with a function that is uncertain. The clonotype originates from a woman at least 80 years old with acute or convalescent COVID-19. The material sequenced was peripheral blood. CDR3 residues: CASKREGGPGGELFF. CDR3 sequence (DNA): TGCGCCAGCAAGAGGGAGGGAGGCCCGGGAGGGGAGCTGTTTTTT.